A single sample is the source of the 17 T cell receptor beta chains below, sequenced in a study of cytomegalovirus exposure and HLA in healthy donors. The PCR made use of 60 Vbeta and 13 Jbeta primers. This table comes from immunoSEQ multiplex PCR, and its TCRdb copy is limited to in-frame clones, with some not included. The table includes approximately 110,000 clones, 70% to 85% detected once. The sample comprised PBMCs. The receptor source for this set is a woman in her thirties or forties in good health and CMV-seropositive.

The chain recombines TRBV25-1 with TRBJ1-2, with D perhaps matching TRBD1 (6 bases). Trimming took 7 bases from V and 3 from J, leaving 15 bases between them. Germline CDR1 reads MGHDK; CDR2 reads SYGVNS. The CDR3 is made up of 14 amino acids. CDR3 in DNA: TGTGCCAGCACGGGACACCTGAGGGACTATGGCTACACCTTC. This sequence encodes CASTGHLRDYGYTF.

The chain combines TRBV5-1 with TRBJ2-5, with TRBD2 matching over 9 bases. The length of the CDR3 is 14 residues. Trimming took 7 bases from V and 5 from J; bases not matched to a gene: 9. CDR1 SGHRS and CDR2 YFSETQ come from the germline V gene. CDR3 in DNA: TGCGCCAGCGGGGCGGGAGGGCCGGAGGAGACCCAGTACTTC. Protein sequence: CASGAGGPEETQYF.

J is TRBJ1-2 and V is TRBV9; D gene unclear. Trimming pared 3 bases from V and 4 bases from J, leaving 16 bases between. Germline V CDR1 and CDR2: SGDLS, YYNGEE. The CDR3 runs 15 residues. The CDR3 is CASSAPPGGGYGYTF. In DNA, the CDR3 is TGTGCCAGCAGCGCCCCTCCAGGAGGTGGCTATGGCTACACCTTC.

This clone was seen just once. CDR3 bases: TGTGCCAGTAGTACACTAGCGGAGTCCTACGAGCAGTACTTC. This translates into CASSTLAESYEQYF. The rearrangement links TRBV19 to TRBJ2-7; 8 bases line up with TRBD2. The ends lost 4 bases at V and 1 base at J; junction bases unmatched: 3. This CDR3 region has 14 residues. Germline V gene lookup returns CDR1 LNHDA and CDR2 SQIVND (reference sequence).

The chain links TRBV29-1 to TRBJ2-5, with 8 bases matching TRBD1. After removal of 7 bases from V and 4 bases from J, the junction contained 8 bases not matched to a gene. CDR1 SQVTM and CDR2 ANQGSEA come from the germline V gene. The CDR3 extends over 13 amino acids. The CDR3 nucleotides read TGCAGCGCCCGGCAGGGGGCGCGAGAGACCCAGTACTTC. Protein: CSARQGARETQYF.

Comment on this clone: An end of the junction does not agree with germline; a read error may underlie this. The chain uses TRBV7-9 and TRBJ1-5; the D gene is possibly TRBD1 (5 bases). Germline values: CDR1 SEHNR, CDR2 FQNEAQ (reference sequence). CDR3 length: 14 amino acids. The CDR3 sequence: CSSSRAGGDQPQHF. The CDR3 bases are TGTTCCAGCAGCCGTGCGGGGGGTGATCAGCCCCAGCATTTT.

The chain couples TRBV10-2 to TRBJ2-7; D gene ambiguous. V was clipped by 2 bases and J by 4 bases, with 12 bases between them. The CDR3 runs 14 residues. Germline values: CDR1 WSHSY, CDR2 SAAADI. The CDR3: CASSEGQEIYEQYF. The DNA of the CDR3 is TGCGCCAGCAGTGAGGGGCAGGAAATTTACGAGCAGTACTTC.

J is TRBJ2-3 and V is TRBV7-9, with 8 nucleotides matching TRBD1. V gave up 3 bases and J gave up 4 bases; unmatched junction bases: 15. Germline assignment: CDR1 SEHNR and CDR2 FQNEAQ (reference sequence). CDR3 length: 18 amino acids. For the CDR3, the DNA is TGTGCCAGCAGCTTTAATCCGGGACAGGCCTCTAAGGCAGATACGCAGTATTTT. It specifies CASSFNPGQASKADTQYF.

The chain couples TRBV2 to TRBJ2-7; possible D gene TRBD2, 6 bases. Trimming took 11 bases from V and 6 from J, leaving 17 bases between them. This CDR3 is built from 12 residues. Germline V gives CDR1 SNHLY, CDR2 FYNNEI. The CDR3 DNA is TGTGCCGGAGGGGTCATAGTCCGCGAGCAGTACTTC. Residues: CAGGVIVREQYF.

The V and J genes are TRBV7-2 and TRBJ2-1, with 7 positions matching TRBD2. V lost 5 bases and J lost 14; bases outside the gene matches: 12. This CDR3 spans 13 amino acids. CDR1 and CDR2 (germline): SGHTA, FQGNSA. CDR3 residues: CASSASGSAGEFF. The CDR3 DNA is TGTGCCAGCAGCGCGTCCGGGAGTGCGGGGGAGTTCTTC. Based on the CDR3 plus reference TRBV7-2 and TRBJ2-1, the full variable domain is GAGVSQSPSNKVTEKGKDVELRCDPISGHTALYWYRQSLGQGLEFLIYFQGNSAPDKSGLPSDRFSAERTGGSVSTLTIQRTQQEDSAVYLCASSASGSAGEFFGPGTRLTVL.

The V call is TRBV28, the J call TRBJ1-4; D is perhaps TRBD1 (5 bases). The CDR3 spans 17 residues. Trimming took off 3 bases at V and 3 bases at J, with 17 bases between the two ends. Germline values: CDR1 MDHEN, CDR2 SYDVKM. The chain's CDR3 is CASSFSPLTAPNEKLFF. CDR3 nucleotides: TGTGCCAGCAGTTTCTCCCCCTTGACAGCCCCTAATGAAAAACTGTTTTTT.

This clone was counted a single time. This chain connects TRBV7-3 to TRBJ2-5; D gene uncertain. The CDR3 is 15 amino acids. The V end lost 2 bases, the J end lost 3 bases, and 13 bases lay between the germline ends. Germline assignment: CDR1 SGHTA and CDR2 FQGTGA. The CDR3 DNA reads TGTGCCAGCAGCTTAGGCGGAAGGTCGGAAGAGACCCAGTACTTC. Protein product: CASSLGGRSEETQYF. Together with reference TRBV7-3 and TRBJ2-5, the CDR3 gives the full variable domain: GAGVSQTPSNKVTEKGKYVELRCDPISGHTALYWYRQSLGQGPEFLIYFQGTGAADDSGLPNDRFFAVRPEGSVSTLKIQRTERGDSAVYLCASSLGGRSEETQYFGPGTRLLVL.

The rearrangement links TRBV30 to TRBJ1-6; D ambiguous. This CDR3 has 15 amino acids. Trimming shortened V by 0 bases and J by 6 bases, and 12 bases separated the two germline ends. Germline V gene sequence: CDR1 GTSNPN, CDR2 SVGIG (reference sequence). The CDR3 sequence is CAWSVWASGNSPLHF. As DNA, the CDR3 is TGTGCCTGGAGTGTATGGGCATCCGGTAATTCACCCCTCCACTTT.

This clone was counted ten times or more. The chain combines TRBV30 with TRBJ1-1; no clear D gene. From germline, CDR1 is GTSNPN and CDR2 SVGIG (reference sequence). This CDR3 is 14 amino acids long. Between the trimmed V and J ends, which lost 1 base and 2 bases, there was a span of 11 bases. The DNA for the CDR3 is TGTGCCTGGAGTGGACTACAACTTAACACTGAAGCTTTCTTT. It encodes CAWSGLQLNTEAFF.

This chain connects TRBV2 to TRBJ1-5; TRBD1 might be the D (5 bases). The V gene lost 6 bases and the J gene lost 0 bases, with 12 bases spanning the gap. Germline V gene data show CDR1 as SNHLY and CDR2 as FYNNEI. CDR3 length: 15 residues. CDR3 residues: CASSFDSYSNQPQHF. Written as DNA, the CDR3 is TGTGCCAGCAGCTTCGACAGCTATAGCAATCAGCCCCAGCATTTT.

The rearrangement uses TRBV7-2 and TRBJ1-5; D unclear. The length of the CDR3 is 13 residues. Germline lookup yields CDR1 SGHTA and CDR2 FQGNSA. V lost 4 bases, J lost 4 bases, and 8 bases lay in between. The CDR3 DNA follows: TGTGCCAGCAGCTCCCTTCTAAATCAGCCCCAGCATTTT. It is translated as CASSSLLNQPQHF.

This rearrangement joins TRBV25-1 to TRBJ2-1; D gene ambiguous. The germline CDR1 and CDR2 sequences are MGHDK and SYGVNS. There are 15 residues in the CDR3. V was trimmed by 3 bases and J by 5 bases, leaving 14 bases between them. The CDR3 region has the DNA TGTGCCAGCAGTGACTCTACCGCATTTAACAATGAGCAGTTCTTC. Residues: CASSDSTAFNNEQFF.